This passage covers 17 T cell receptor beta chains from one sample sequenced in a study of cytomegalovirus exposure and HLA in healthy donors. This PCR relied on a set of 60 Vbeta primers and 13 Jbeta primers. Clones were sequenced by immunoSEQ multiplex PCR, and TCRdb holds only the in-frame ones, with some missing. The sample contains fewer than 250,000 clones, 82% of which appear only once. Sequences were obtained from PBMCs. These TCRs come from a man aged 35 to 55 in good health and CMV-seropositive.

J is TRBJ1-4 and V is TRBV2; 8 positions agree with TRBD1. The CDR3 is 14 amino acids. Unmatched junction bases numbered 2, after V lost 8 bases and J lost 0 bases. Germline loops: CDR1 SNHLY, CDR2 FYNNEI. In DNA form, the CDR3 reads TGTGCCAGCCGACAGGGGCCAACTAATGAAAAACTGTTTTTT. Its protein product is CASRQGPTNEKLFF.

This chain uses TRBV10-1 with TRBJ2-1; 10 bases line up with TRBD2. CDR3 size: 19 residues. Trimming removed 6 bases from V and 0 bases from J; junction bases left unmatched: 14. Germline-derived CDR1 and CDR2 are WNHNN and SYGVQD (reference sequence). Here the CDR3 reads CASRRKSSGRHPSYNEQFF. In DNA, the CDR3 is TGCGCCAGCAGACGGAAAAGTAGCGGGAGGCACCCCTCCTACAATGAGCAGTTCTTC.

The CDR3 DNA is TGCGCCAGCAGCCTGCAGAAAGGGGCCCTAAGCACAGATACGCAGTATTTT. Protein sequence: CASSLQKGALSTDTQYF. The chain has TRBV4-1 and TRBJ2-3, with a weak D call TRBD1 (5 bases). The CDR3 length is 17 residues. The V end was cut by 4 bases, the J end by 0 bases, with 17 bases between. Germline CDR1 reads MGHRA; CDR2 reads YSYEKL.

The gene calls are TRBV10-2 and TRBJ1-4, with 8 bases matching TRBD1. Germline V gives CDR1 WSHSY, CDR2 SAAADI. The CDR3 consists of 13 residues. V lost 6 bases to trimming and J lost 6 bases; unmatched junction nucleotides: 3. In nucleotides, the CDR3 is TGCGCCAGCAGGGACAGGGCGGATGAAAAACTGTTTTTT. Protein sequence: CASRDRADEKLFF.

The chain carries TRBV5-4 and TRBJ1-4; 10 bases match TRBD1. The CDR3 length is 15 residues. Germline V gene data show CDR1 as SGHNT and CDR2 as YYREEE (reference sequence). J lost 8 bases, V lost 4 bases, and 8 bases had no gene match. CDR3 DNA sequence: TGTGCCAGCAGCGTGAAGGGACAGGGGACGGAAAAACTGTTTTTT. Translated: CASSVKGQGTEKLFF.

This clone has just one count. This chain links TRBV7-9 with TRBJ1-5; 7 nucleotides align to TRBD1. Germline assignment: CDR1 SEHNR and CDR2 FQNEAQ (reference sequence). This CDR3 is 15 amino acids long. The junction had 2 bases not matched to a gene; V was cut back by 1 base and J by 2 bases. CDR3 residues: CASSLGGQRNQPQHF. In DNA, the CDR3 is TGTGCCAGCAGCTTAGGGGGACAGCGCAATCAGCCCCAGCATTTT.

The V and J genes are TRBV30 and TRBJ2-3, with 8 bases fitting TRBD1. The V segment lost 4 bases and the J segment 9 bases; nucleotides outside the gene matches: 12. This CDR3 region has 14 residues. CDR1 is GTSNPN and CDR2 is SVGIG in the germline V gene (reference sequence). This chain's CDR3 is CAWIPDRASRTQYF. Here the CDR3 DNA reads TGTGCCTGGATCCCGGACAGGGCTTCTCGCACGCAGTATTTT.

The chain is built from TRBV10-2 and TRBJ2-1, with 8 bases fitting TRBD2. Germline V gives CDR1 WSHSY, CDR2 SAAADI. The junction had 5 bases not matched to a gene; V was cut back by 2 bases and J by 5 bases. CDR3 length equals 15 residues. The CDR3 is CASSENLAGHNEQFF. Here the CDR3 DNA reads TGCGCCAGCAGTGAGAACCTAGCGGGCCACAATGAGCAGTTCTTC.

The chain carries TRBV2 and TRBJ2-1, with D tentatively TRBD2 (6 bases). V lost 7 bases to trimming and J lost 5 bases, with 15 bases between them. Germline V gene sequence: CDR1 SNHLY, CDR2 FYNNEI. The CDR3 consists of 14 residues. CDR3 residues: CASIRDLSHNEQFF. The CDR3 DNA reads TGTGCCAGCATCCGGGACTTATCCCACAATGAGCAGTTCTTC.

The V call is TRBV4-2, the J call TRBJ1-1, with D tentatively TRBD1 (6 bases). The CDR3 length is 17 residues. V lost 2 bases and J 4 bases, leaving 20 bases between the germline ends. Germline CDR1 and CDR2: LGHNA and YNFKEQ. The DNA of the CDR3 is TGTGCCAGCAGCCAACATCAGACAGGACGCGGTCGCACTGAAGCTTTCTTT. Encoded protein: CASSQHQTGRGRTEAFF.

V is TRBV29-1 and J is TRBJ2-5; D is possibly TRBD2 (5 bases). Looked up from germline, CDR1 is SQVTM and CDR2 is ANQGSEA. The V gene lost 8 bases and the J gene lost 7 bases, with 14 bases spanning the gap. The CDR3 has 11 amino acids. CDR3 amino acids: CSPESRGTQYF. CDR3 coding DNA: TGCAGCCCCGAAAGTCGGGGGACCCAGTACTTC.

The CDR3 DNA sequence: TGTGCCCTCGAGGGACTGGGCGGGAATGAGCAGTTCTTC. This encodes CALEGLGGNEQFF. The chain is built from TRBV18 and TRBJ2-1; possibly TRBD2 for D (6 bases). Per the germline V gene, CDR1 is KGHSH and CDR2 is LQKENI. Trimming removed 11 bases from V and 7 bases from J, with 18 bases in between. This CDR3 contains 13 residues.

This clone was recorded only once. The genes are TRBV29-1 and TRBJ2-4; TRBD2 aligns across 10 bases. The germline gives CDR1 SQVTM, CDR2 ANQGSEA. The CDR3 has 16 residues. The V segment lost 0 bases and the J segment 4 bases; nucleotides outside the gene matches: 6. CDR3 sequence: CSVEDLTSGVKNIQYF. In DNA, the CDR3 is TGCAGCGTTGAAGATCTAACTAGCGGGGTGAAAAACATTCAGTACTTC.

The CDR3 nucleotides are TGTGCCAGCAGTTACCCCACAACGGGGGATGGCTACACCTTC. Its protein is CASSYPTTGDGYTF. The J gene is TRBJ1-2, the V gene TRBV6-6; the D gene is possibly TRBD1 (5 bases). The CDR3 spans 14 residues. Trimming stripped 2 bases from V and 6 bases from J, with 13 bases between. The germline V gene has CDR1 MNHNY and CDR2 SVGAGI (reference sequence).

This clone was seen a handful of times. This chain links TRBV27 with TRBJ1-5; D is perhaps TRBD1 (6 bases). CDR3 length: 15 residues. Trimming stripped 6 bases from V and 7 bases from J, with 19 bases between. The germline gives CDR1 MNHEY, CDR2 SMNVEV (reference sequence). For the CDR3, the DNA is TGTGCCAGCAGAAAGGGGGGGGTGGGCGGCCAGCCCCAGCATTTT. Translated, it gives CASRKGGVGGQPQHF.

The chain couples TRBV6-5 to TRBJ1-5; 7 nucleotides align to TRBD1. The junction had 11 bases not matched to a gene; V was cut back by 6 bases and J by 6 bases. Looked up from germline, CDR1 is MNHEY and CDR2 is SVGAGI. The CDR3 runs 15 residues. The CDR3, as DNA: TGTGCCAGCAGCCCCTCTCCGGGACAGCCTCAGCCCCAGCATTTT. Translation gives CASSPSPGQPQPQHF.

The V gene is TRBV6-1, the J gene TRBJ1-2; tentative D call: TRBD1 (6 bases). The CDR3 is 15 amino acids. Per germline, CDR1 MNHNS and CDR2 SASEGT. V lost 4 bases, J lost 4 bases, and 16 bases lay in between. The CDR3 loop reads CASSVSAVGGYGYTF. CDR3 sequence (DNA): TGTGCCAGCAGTGTATCGGCCGTAGGGGGCTATGGCTACACCTTC.